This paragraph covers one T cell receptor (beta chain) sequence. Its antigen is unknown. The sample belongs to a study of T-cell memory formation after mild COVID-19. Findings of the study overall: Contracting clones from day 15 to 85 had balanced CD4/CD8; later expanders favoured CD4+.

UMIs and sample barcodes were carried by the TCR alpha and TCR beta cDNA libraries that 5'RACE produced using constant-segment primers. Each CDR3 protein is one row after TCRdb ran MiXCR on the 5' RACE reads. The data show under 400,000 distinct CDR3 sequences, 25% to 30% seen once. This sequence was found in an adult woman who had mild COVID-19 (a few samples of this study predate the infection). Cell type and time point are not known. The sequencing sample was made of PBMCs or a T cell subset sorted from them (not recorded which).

The CDR3: CASSFLQDNSPLHF. For the CDR3, the DNA is TGTGCCAGCAGTTTCCTCCAGGATAATTCACCCCTCCACTTT. The rearrangement joins TRBV27 to TRBJ1-6, with D unresolved. The CDR3 has 14 amino acids. Trimming removed 3 bases from V and 5 bases from J, with 8 bases in between. The germline V gene encodes CDR1 MNHEY and CDR2 SMNVEV (reference sequence).